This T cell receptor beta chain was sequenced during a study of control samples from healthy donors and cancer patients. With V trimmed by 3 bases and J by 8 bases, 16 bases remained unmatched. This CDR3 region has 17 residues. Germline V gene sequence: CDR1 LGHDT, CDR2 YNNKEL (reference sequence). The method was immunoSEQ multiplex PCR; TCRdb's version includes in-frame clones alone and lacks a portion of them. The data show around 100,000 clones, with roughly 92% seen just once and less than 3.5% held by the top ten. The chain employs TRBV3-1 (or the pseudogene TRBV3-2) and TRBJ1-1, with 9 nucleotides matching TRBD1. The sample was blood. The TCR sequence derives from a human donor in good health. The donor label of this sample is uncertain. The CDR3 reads CASSHNPGQGSRGEAFF. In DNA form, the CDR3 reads TGTGCCAGCAGCCATAACCCGGGACAGGGCTCCCGCGGCGAAGCTTTCTTT.